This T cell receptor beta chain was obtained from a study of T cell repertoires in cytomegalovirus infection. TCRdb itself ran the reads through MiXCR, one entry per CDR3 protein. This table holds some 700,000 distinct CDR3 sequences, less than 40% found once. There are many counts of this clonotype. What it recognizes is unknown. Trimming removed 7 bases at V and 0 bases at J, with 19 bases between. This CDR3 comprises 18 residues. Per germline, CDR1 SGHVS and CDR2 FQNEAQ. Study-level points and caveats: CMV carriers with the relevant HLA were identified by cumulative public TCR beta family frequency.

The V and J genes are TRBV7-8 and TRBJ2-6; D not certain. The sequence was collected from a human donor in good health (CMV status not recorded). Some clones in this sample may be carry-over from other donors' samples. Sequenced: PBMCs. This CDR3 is CASTLGFGIVSGANVLTF. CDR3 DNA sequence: TGTGCCAGCACCTTGGGCTTTGGAATAGTCTCTGGGGCCAACGTCCTGACTTTC.